The entry that follows covers one T cell receptor (beta chain) sequence. These data are taken from a study of CD8 T cells in Susac syndrome. RNA was extracted with the RNeasy kit, and a quantity of roughly 0.45 to 1 ug was reverse transcribed using random hexamers. The method of amplification for TCR beta CDR3 was immunoSEQ multiplex PCR, covering 54 Vbeta and 13 Jbeta. TCRdb redid the calling of the immunoSEQ multiplex PCR reads with MiXCR, one entry per CDR3 protein. The sample has a few hundred thousand distinct CDR3 sequences; over 85% are singletons. The authors carried out high-throughput sequencing of TCR beta. They applied it to CD8+ and CD4+ T cells obtained from blood. Patients with stable or active relapsing-remitting disease, all of them treatment-naive, made up the multiple sclerosis controls. This receptor was obtained from a human donor with multiple sclerosis. Sample: CD4+ T cells from PBMCs.

The CDR3 here is CSADDGRSNTEAFF. Here the CDR3 DNA reads TGCAGTGCTGACGATGGACGGTCGAACACTGAAGCTTTCTTT. This chain uses TRBV20-1 with TRBJ1-1, with unresolved D. The CDR3 contains 14 residues. CDR1 and CDR2 (germline): DFQATT, SNEGSKA (reference sequence). The V end was cut by 5 bases, the J end by 1 base, with 14 bases between.